The 7 T cell receptor beta chains presented below share a single source sample, sequenced in a study of T-cell reconstitution after alpha-beta-depleted transplantation in children. Unique molecular identifiers were incorporated into the prepared TCRbeta library. TCRdb itself ran the PCR reads through MiXCR, one entry per CDR3 protein. The sample consists of 500,000 or so distinct CDR3 sequences, approximately 29% of them appearing once. The material sequenced was PBMCs from the stem cell graft donor, taken from the stem cell graft. These receptors were collected from a human donor who donated a stem cell graft to a child with aplastic anemia.

The chain joins TRBV20-1 to TRBJ1-5; D is ambiguous. Between the trimmed V and J ends, which lost 5 bases and 4 bases, there was a span of 9 bases. The CDR3 runs 12 residues. Germline CDR1 and CDR2: DFQATT and SNEGSKA (reference sequence). The CDR3 nucleotides are TGCAGTGCTCGGAAGGTGAATCAGCCCCAGCATTTT. Its protein product is CSARKVNQPQHF.

In its sample, this clonotype was seen a few times. The chain combines TRBV7-2 with TRBJ2-7, with a weak D call TRBD1 (6 bases). The CDR3 consists of 15 residues. Trimming took off 2 bases at V and 0 bases at J, with 11 bases between the two ends. Germline CDR1 is SGHTA and CDR2 is FQGNSA. The CDR3 is CASSLQGIGSYEQYV. CDR3 nucleotides: TGTGCCAGCAGCTTACAGGGGATAGGCTCCTACGAGCAGTACGTC.

The CDR3 nucleotides are TGCAGTGCTTCAAAACTCCCGAGCTCCTACAATGAGCAGTTCTTC. Its translation: CSASKLPSSYNEQFF. The chain recombines TRBV20-1 with TRBJ2-1; D uncertain. V was clipped by 5 bases and J by 0 bases, with 14 bases between them. Germline V gene data show CDR1 as DFQATT and CDR2 as SNEGSKA (reference sequence). The CDR3 is 15 amino acids.

The CDR3, as DNA: TGTGCCAGCAGCTTAACCGAAGCAGATACGCAGTATTTT. This translates into CASSLTEADTQYF. J is TRBJ2-3 and V is TRBV7-9; D call uncertain. Germline assignment: CDR1 SEHNR and CDR2 FQNEAQ (reference sequence). This CDR3 region has 13 residues. The V gene lost 2 bases and the J gene lost 4 bases, with 7 bases spanning the gap. The whole variable domain, remainder taken from reference TRBV7-9 and TRBJ2-3, is DTGVSQNPRHKITKRGQNVTFRCDPISEHNRLYWYRQTLGQGPEFLTYFQNEAQLEKSRLLSDRFSAERPKGSFSTLEIQRTEQGDSAMYLCASSLTEADTQYFGPGTRLTVL.

The rearrangement joins TRBV20-1 to TRBJ2-7, with 10 bases lining up with TRBD2. The CDR3 is 15 residues long. Germline CDR1 reads DFQATT; CDR2 reads SNEGSKA (reference sequence). J was trimmed by 2 bases and V by 4 bases; bases with no gene match: 8. The CDR3 DNA is TGCAGTGCTAATCCTAGCGGGAGTTGGACCTACGAGCAGTACTTC. The encoded protein is CSANPSGSWTYEQYF.

V is TRBV9 and J is TRBJ2-1; perhaps TRBD2 as D (6 bases). Germline loops: CDR1 SGDLS, CDR2 YYNGEE. The CDR3 loop spans 13 amino acids. V dropped 4 bases and J dropped 9 bases, with 14 bases sitting between them. This CDR3 reads CASSTRLVGEQFF. CDR3 DNA: TGTGCCAGCAGCACCAGACTAGTCGGTGAGCAGTTCTTC.

The rearrangement joins TRBV5-1 to TRBJ2-3; possibly TRBD2 for D (5 bases). The germline gives CDR1 SGHRS, CDR2 YFSETQ. The CDR3 totals 17 residues. V lost 4 bases, J lost 0 bases, and 18 bases lay in between. The CDR3 DNA reads as TGCGCCAGCAGCCGAGCGGTGAAAGAGACTAGCACAGATACGCAGTATTTT. Translating it yields CASSRAVKETSTDTQYF.